The clone carrying this T cell receptor (beta chain) occurred many times. The sample comes from a study of T cells in Graves' hyperthyroidism and ophthalmopathy. At least 3 on the Clinical Activity Score was recorded for ophthalmopathy patients, who also had NOSPECS grade at least 4 and duration under 3 months. Exclusions: uncontrolled infection, other autoimmune disease, pregnancy, lactation. Clinical symptoms, serum thyroxine, TRAb, thyroid ultrasound and orbital computed tomography established diagnosis. The authors obtained PBMCs from roughly 10 ml of fresh peripheral blood. From RNA transcripts, TCR beta CDR3 regions were amplified. The primer set for the first-round RT-PCR of the TCR CDR3 was HTBI. TCRdb ran MiXCR on the multiplex PCR reads and lists one entry per CDR3 protein. The sample includes 600,000 or so distinct CDR3 sequences, around 15% of them seen just once. The V gene's germline CDR1 is KGHDR and CDR2 SFDVKD. CDR3 length: 17 residues. J was trimmed by 6 bases and V by 0 bases; bases with no gene match: 7.

This receptor was obtained from a woman aged 50 to 60 with Graves' ophthalmopathy. The specimen sequenced was blood. The rearrangement joins TRBV24-1 to TRBJ1-5; 10 bases line up with TRBD1. CDR3 sequence: CATSDLRTGGCSQPQHF. In DNA, the CDR3 is TGTGCCACCAGTGATTTGAGGACAGGGGGTTGTAGTCAGCCCCAGCATTTT.